Listed here are 21 T cell receptor beta chains from one sample, sequenced in a study of shared clonotypes between healthy human individuals (TCRdb year 2020). Libraries were prepared through the immunoSEQ multiplex PCR assay. Sourced from immuneACCESS, this table was stored by TCRdb with only in-frame sequences that have V and J called. A share of the clones is absent; for the studies checked, an unresolved V gene accounts for under half, and the remainder has no known explanation. This sample lists roughly 1 million clones; about 75% were detected once. Around 1.5% of the sample is held by the ten biggest clonotypes. Sequencing used memory CD4+ T cells sorted from blood. The cell subset or site tag for this specimen amounts to: CD45RA-negative fraction. The receptors shown here come from a man aged 18 to 30 in good health.

In DNA, the CDR3 is TGTGCCAGCAGGGAAACCAGAGATTCACCCCTCCACTTT. Its protein is CASRETRDSPLHF. This rearrangement joins TRBV6-1 to TRBJ1-6; D is unclear. CDR1 is MNHNS and CDR2 is SASEGT in the germline V gene. V gave up 6 bases and J gave up 8 bases, with 11 bases separating them. The CDR3 is made up of 13 amino acids.

The V call is TRBV6-5, the J call TRBJ2-7, with D hard to call. Germline assignment: CDR1 MNHEY and CDR2 SVGAGI. V was trimmed by 6 bases and J by 0 bases, leaving 9 bases between them. The CDR3 totals 13 residues. Written as DNA, the CDR3 is TGTGCCAGCAGCCGCATCGGCTCCTACGAGCAGTACTTC. Translating it yields CASSRIGSYEQYF.

This clone was observed a few times. V and J are TRBV9 and TRBJ1-1; no definite D call. The CDR3 consists of 14 residues. In germline, CDR1 is SGDLS, CDR2 YYNGEE. V lost 1 base to trimming and J lost 2 bases, with 9 bases between them. The CDR3: CASSVKNTNTEAFF. Here the CDR3 DNA reads TGTGCCAGCAGCGTAAAGAACACTAACACTGAAGCTTTCTTT.

This clone is a singleton in its sample. CDR3 amino acids: CASSLQAGNTEAFF. As DNA, the CDR3 is TGCGCCAGCAGCTTGCAGGCGGGGAACACTGAAGCTTTCTTT. The rearrangement uses TRBV5-1 and TRBJ1-1; D is unresolved. With 1 base removed from V and 1 base from J, the gap between germline ends came to 8 bases. CDR1 SGHRS and CDR2 YFSETQ come from the germline V gene. CDR3 size: 14 residues.

This clone has a handful of counts. This rearrangement joins TRBV2 to TRBJ1-3, with D hard to call. Trimming shortened V by 7 bases and J by 1 base, and 5 bases separated the two germline ends. Germline CDR1 and CDR2: SNHLY and FYNNEI. This CDR3 region has 12 residues. CDR3: CASMLSGNTIYF. The CDR3 DNA is TGTGCCAGCATGCTTTCTGGAAACACCATATATTTT. The full variable domain, rest sourced from reference TRBV2 and TRBJ1-3, is EPEVTQTPSHQVTQMGQEVILRCVPISNHLYFYWYRQILGQKVEFLVSFYNNEISEKSEIFDDQFSVERPDGSNFTLKIRSTKLEDSAMYFCASMLSGNTIYFGEGSWLTVV.

The V gene is TRBV7-6, the J gene TRBJ2-3; D may be TRBD1 or TRBD2 (5 bases each). The germline V gene encodes CDR1 SGHVS and CDR2 FNYEAQ. This CDR3 is built from 16 residues. Between the trimmed V and J ends, which lost 8 bases and 0 bases, there was a span of 18 bases. The DNA for the CDR3 is TGTGCCAGCGGGGGATCTATTAAACCTAGCACAGATACGCAGTATTTT. It specifies CASGGSIKPSTDTQYF.

Only one count was recorded for this clone. This sequence joins TRBV7-9 and TRBJ1-2; no clear D. The CDR3 has 15 amino acids. Germline CDR1 reads SEHNR; CDR2 reads FQNEAQ (reference sequence). Trimming removed 4 bases at V and 8 bases at J, with 20 bases between. Written as DNA, the CDR3 is TGTGCCAGCAGCTACGTCACCGATAAAGTCAGGGGCTACACCTTC. Protein: CASSYVTDKVRGYTF.

The chain couples TRBV18 to TRBJ1-1; D not resolved. The CDR3 is made up of 14 amino acids. The V gene lost 3 bases and the J gene lost 0 bases, with 8 bases spanning the gap. Germline V gene lookup returns CDR1 KGHSH and CDR2 LQKENI. The CDR3 bases are TGTGCCAGCTCACCCTACGGGGTGAACACTGAAGCTTTCTTT. Its protein product is CASSPYGVNTEAFF.

This clone was recorded a few times. Distinct nucleotide sequences in the sample also encode this CDR3. V and J are TRBV2 and TRBJ2-7; TRBD1 matches 9 bases. The CDR3 is 13 amino acids. Per the germline V gene, CDR1 is SNHLY and CDR2 is FYNNEI. With V trimmed by 7 bases and J by 3 bases, 4 bases remained unmatched. The CDR3 sequence is CASIPDRGYEQYF. The CDR3 DNA reads TGTGCCAGCATCCCGGACAGGGGCTACGAGCAGTACTTC.

This clone was seen more than once but under ten times. Other DNA sequences in this specimen translate into the identical CDR3. The CDR3 reads CASSLGAYEQYF. CDR3 DNA sequence: TGTGCCAGCAGCTTAGGGGCCTACGAGCAGTACTTC. V and J are TRBV7-2 and TRBJ2-7, with D uncertain. Trimming shortened V by 1 base and J by 2 bases, and 3 bases separated the two germline ends. Germline CDR1 is SGHTA and CDR2 is FQGNSA. The CDR3 spans 12 residues.

Points on this clone: This clone may be a read error of a much larger clone one base away. Other DNA sequences in this sample translate to the same CDR3. V is TRBV9 and J is TRBJ1-2, with 8 bases aligning to TRBD1. This CDR3 has 13 amino acids. Trimming cost V 4 bases and J 2 bases; bases outside gene matches: 1. Germline CDR1 is SGDLS and CDR2 is YYNGEE. CDR3 DNA: TGTGCCAGCAGCCGGACAGGGAACTATGGCTACACCTTC. This gives the protein CASSRTGNYGYTF.

The chain links TRBV28 to TRBJ1-1; D is unresolved. Trimming took off 3 bases at V and 6 bases at J, with 11 bases between the two ends. Germline CDR1 and CDR2: MDHEN and SYDVKM. CDR3 length equals 13 residues. CDR3 amino acids: CASSFVGRPEAFF. CDR3 in DNA: TGTGCCAGCAGTTTTGTAGGCCGACCTGAAGCTTTCTTT.

The V and J genes are TRBV4-3 and TRBJ2-1; TRBD2 aligns across 9 bases. V was pared by 0 bases and J by 4 bases, with 7 bases of the junction left unmatched. From germline, CDR1 is LGHNA and CDR2 YSLEER. The CDR3 loop spans 17 amino acids. CDR3 sequence (DNA): TGCGCCAGCAGCCAAGATACACCCAGCGGGGGGTACAATGAGCAGTTCTTC. This gives the protein CASSQDTPSGGYNEQFF.

The rearrangement links TRBV5-5 to TRBJ2-7; 9 bases are a match to TRBD1. CDR1 and CDR2 (germline): SGHKS, YYEKEE (reference sequence). The CDR3 contains 15 residues. V was clipped by 2 bases and J by 3 bases; unmatched bases: 6. The CDR3 DNA is TGTGCCAGCAGCTTAGGGACAGGGCTTGTCTACGAGCAGTACTTC. As protein: CASSLGTGLVYEQYF.

The chain carries TRBV5-4 and TRBJ2-2; 9 bases agree with TRBD2. The CDR3 extends over 17 amino acids. Looked up from germline, CDR1 is SGHNT and CDR2 is YYREEE (reference sequence). The V gene end was trimmed by 1 base and the J gene end by 4 bases; junction bases not matched to a gene: 8. The chain's CDR3 is CASSLFGSGGLTGELFF. CDR3 sequence (DNA): TGTGCCAGCAGCTTGTTCGGTAGCGGGGGACTCACCGGGGAGCTGTTTTTT.

The sample holds a few counts of this clone. V usage is TRBV27 and J usage is TRBJ1-5; 7 bases line up with TRBD1. This CDR3 comprises 14 residues. In germline, CDR1 is MNHEY, CDR2 SMNVEV (reference sequence). V was pared by 5 bases and J by 5 bases, with 6 bases of the junction left unmatched. CDR3 nucleotides: TGTGCCAGCAGTGCTCGACAGGGTCATCAGCCCCAGCATTTT. Protein: CASSARQGHQPQHF.

The chain is built from TRBV6-1 and TRBJ1-5; D gene ambiguous. CDR1 MNHNS and CDR2 SASEGT come from the germline V gene. V was trimmed by 0 bases and J by 0 bases, leaving 3 bases between them. This CDR3 spans 14 amino acids. CDR3 in DNA: TGTGCCAGCAGTGAAGCGATTAGCAATCAGCCCCAGCATTTT. It specifies CASSEAISNQPQHF.

Here the CDR3 DNA reads TGTGCCAGCAGCTTTATAGCTAACTATGGCTACACCTTC. Its protein is CASSFIANYGYTF. This chain connects TRBV7-9 to TRBJ1-2; D not resolved. Trimming stripped 3 bases from V and 0 bases from J, with 5 bases between. This CDR3 spans 13 amino acids. Per the germline V gene, CDR1 is SEHNR and CDR2 is FQNEAQ (reference sequence). Supplemented by reference TRBV7-9 and TRBJ1-2, the full variable domain reads DTGVSQNPRHKITKRGQNVTFRCDPISEHNRLYWYRQTLGQGPEFLTYFQNEAQLEKSRLLSDRFSAERPKGSFSTLEIQRTEQGDSAMYLCASSFIANYGYTFGSGTRLTVV.

This clone showed up many times. This rearrangement joins TRBV7-2 to TRBJ2-4, with 8 bases aligning to TRBD1. The CDR3 is 14 residues long. Germline trimming cut 2 bases from V and 8 bases from J; bases unmatched to any gene: 5. CDR1 and CDR2 (germline): SGHTA, FQGNSA. In DNA form, the CDR3 reads TGTGCCAGCAGCTTAACCGGGACAGGAGACATTCAGTACTTC. Its protein is CASSLTGTGDIQYF.

The chain couples TRBV7-3 to TRBJ1-6; 10 positions agree with TRBD1. Looked up from germline, CDR1 is SGHTA and CDR2 is FQGTGA. This CDR3 has 14 amino acids. J was trimmed by 10 bases and V by 3 bases; bases with no gene match: 3. CDR3 amino acids: CASSFGTGDSPLHF. As DNA, the CDR3 is TGTGCCAGCAGCTTTGGGACAGGGGACTCACCCCTCCACTTT.

The chain combines TRBV30 with TRBJ2-6; D is uncertain. The CDR3 runs to 15 residues. Trimming removed 0 bases at V and 0 bases at J, with 6 bases between. CDR1 is GTSNPN, CDR2 SVGIG, per germline (reference sequence). DNA of the CDR3: TGTGCCTGGAGTGTAGCCGCCTCTGGGGCCAACGTCCTGACTTTC. The encoded protein is CAWSVAASGANVLTF.